This T cell receptor beta chain was identified during a study of cytomegalovirus exposure and HLA in healthy donors. On the study more broadly: Across more than 350 genotyped donors, 81% landed in the Caucasian-associated ancestry cluster.

V shed 4 bases, J shed 2 bases, and the junction held 5 bases outside the gene matches. This CDR3 has 16 residues. Per germline, CDR1 LNHDA and CDR2 SQIVND (reference sequence). PCR amplification relied on 60 Vbeta primers (plus 13 Jbeta primers). The table came from immunoSEQ multiplex PCR; TCRdb's copy has only in-frame clones and leaves some out. Recorded for this sample: 60,000 to 80,000 clones. Of note for this clone: Antigen specificity is unknown.

General observations from the study: TCR sequences were mostly rare, though some public TCRs occurred in many donors. The productive fraction for most TCR beta V segments was about 90% or about 30% in an earlier analysis.

This chain joins TRBV19 and TRBJ2-6; 7 nucleotides match TRBD1. This TCR was sampled from a boy aged 5 to 17 in good health and CMV-seronegative. The sequenced material came from PBMCs. CDR3 in DNA: TGTGCCAGTAGTAGACGACAGGGCGCTGGGGCCAACGTCCTGACTTTC. Amino acid sequence: CASSRRQGAGANVLTF. Full variable domain (missing parts from reference TRBV19 and TRBJ2-6): DGGITQSPKYLFRKEGQNVTLSCEQNLNHDAMYWYRQDPGQGLRLIYYSQIVNDFQKGDIAEGYSVSREKKESFPLTVTSAQKNPTAFYLCASSRRQGAGANVLTFGAGSRLTVL.